What follows are 15 T cell receptor beta chains derived from one specimen sequenced in a study of OX40 agonist ivuxolimab in advanced cancers. Receptor amplification or capture employed the immunoSEQ multiplex PCR assay. The source is immuneACCESS, and TCRdb retained only in-frame sequences with V and J called. Part of the clones is not carried over; for the studies checked, unresolved V genes explain less than half of this, and the remainder is unexplained. This sample has 65,000 to 85,000 clones in its table, and roughly 90% of those were observed once. The ten largest clones add up to approximately 11% of the sample. Sample: CD4+ or CD8+ T cells sorted from blood, taken in a trial of the OX40 agonist ivuxolimab. Every receptor here comes from an adult with an advanced solid tumor such as melanoma, head and neck, liver or kidney cancer.

The chain recombines TRBV29-1 with TRBJ2-3; 7 bases map to TRBD2. CDR1 and CDR2 (germline): SQVTM, ANQGSEA. The CDR3 runs to 16 residues. V lost 8 bases to trimming and J lost 4 bases; unmatched junction nucleotides: 18. The CDR3 is CSITSAFQLPPDTQYF. The DNA of the CDR3 is TGCAGCATAACTAGCGCTTTCCAACTACCCCCAGATACGCAGTATTTT.

The V and J genes are TRBV7-6 and TRBJ1-1; the match to TRBD1 covers 7 bases. In germline, CDR1 is SGHVS, CDR2 FNYEAQ. The V segment lost 0 bases and the J segment 3 bases; nucleotides outside the gene matches: 1. The CDR3 contains 14 residues. The CDR3 sequence is CASSLAGTDTEAFF. CDR3 coding DNA: TGTGCCAGCAGCTTAGCGGGGACAGACACTGAAGCTTTCTTT.

The chain joins TRBV5-1 to TRBJ2-5; D tentatively reads TRBD1 or TRBD2 (6 bases each). Germline loops: CDR1 SGHRS, CDR2 YFSETQ. Trimming cost V 7 bases and J 4 bases, with 14 bases left between them. The CDR3 spans 13 residues. The CDR3 region is CASESGARETQYF. The CDR3, as DNA: TGCGCCAGCGAGTCGGGGGCAAGAGAGACCCAGTACTTC.

The CDR3 loop is CASSFFGSGNTEAFF. The DNA for the CDR3 is TGTGCCAGCAGCTTCTTTGGGTCCGGGAACACTGAAGCTTTCTTT. The rearrangement uses TRBV5-4 and TRBJ1-1; D is unclear. CDR3 length: 15 residues. Germline assignment: CDR1 SGHNT and CDR2 YYREEE (reference sequence). Trimming took off 2 bases at V and 1 base at J, with 12 bases between the two ends.

The V gene is TRBV4-2, the J gene TRBJ1-2, with D possibly being TRBD1 (6 bases). The germline CDR1 and CDR2 sequences are LGHNA and YNFKEQ. CDR3 length equals 14 residues. Trimming took off 0 bases at V and 8 bases at J, with 13 bases between the two ends. The CDR3 loop is CASSQEGGLVGYTF. CDR3 DNA sequence: TGTGCCAGCAGCCAAGAGGGGGGGCTTGTGGGCTACACCTTC.

Only one count was recorded for this clone. The chain couples TRBV9 to TRBJ2-3; D not resolved. V was cut by 2 bases and J by 4 bases, with 8 bases left in between. The CDR3 is made up of 13 amino acids. The germline V gene has CDR1 SGDLS and CDR2 YYNGEE. The CDR3, as DNA: TGTGCCAGCAGCGTCTACCTAGCAGATACGCAGTATTTT. Translated, it gives CASSVYLADTQYF. The complete variable domain, with remaining parts taken from reference TRBV9 and TRBJ2-3, reads DSGVTQTPKHLITATGQRVTLRCSPRSGDLSVYWYQQSLDQGLQFLIQYYNGEERAKGNILERFSAQQFPDLHSELNLSSLELGDSALYFCASSVYLADTQYFGPGTRLTVL.

The rearrangement joins TRBV6-1 to TRBJ2-3; a weak D match, TRBD2 (5 bases). CDR1 and CDR2 from the germline V gene are MNHNS and SASEGT. Trimming removed 3 bases at V and 0 bases at J, with 10 bases between. This CDR3 spans 15 amino acids. CDR3 protein: CASSDMERSTDTQYF. Written as DNA, the CDR3 is TGTGCCAGCAGTGATATGGAGCGGAGCACAGATACGCAGTATTTT.

This chain links TRBV6-1 with TRBJ2-3, with TRBD2 as a possible D gene (5 bases). Germline CDR1 and CDR2: MNHNS and SASEGT. The CDR3 runs 14 residues. V gave up 7 bases and J gave up 5 bases, with 16 bases separating them. CDR3 nucleotides: TGTGCCAGCACCTTGACTATTGGTGGAGATACGCAGTATTTT. Translated, it gives CASTLTIGGDTQYF.

J is TRBJ2-7 and V is TRBV20-1; a possible D gene is TRBD1 (6 bases). Trimming removed 7 bases at V and 4 bases at J, with 11 bases between. CDR1 and CDR2 from the germline V gene are DFQATT and SNEGSKA (reference sequence). The CDR3 extends over 11 amino acids. The CDR3 DNA sequence: TGCAGTGTGGACAGAATATACGAGCAGTACTTC. It yields the protein CSVDRIYEQYF.

V usage is TRBV18 and J usage is TRBJ1-3, with a possible D match to TRBD1 (5 bases). V lost 3 bases, J lost 0 bases, and 12 bases lay in between. The germline CDR1 and CDR2 sequences are KGHSH and LQKENI. The CDR3 consists of 16 residues. The CDR3 DNA follows: TGTGCCAGCTCACCCTATCAGGGTCTCTCTGGAAACACCATATATTTT. Protein: CASSPYQGLSGNTIYF.

J is TRBJ2-7 and V is TRBV6-4; 7 positions match TRBD2. Unmatched junction bases numbered 6, after V lost 11 bases and J lost 11 bases. Germline values: CDR1 MRHNA, CDR2 SNTAGT. The CDR3 length is 9 residues. The DNA of the CDR3 is TGTGCCTTAGACCGGGGGGAGTACTTC. Its translation is CALDRGEYF.

The chain joins TRBV6-1 to TRBJ1-5, with a tentative D call TRBD1 (6 bases). Germline CDR1 and CDR2: MNHNS and SASEGT. The CDR3 loop spans 14 amino acids. V gave up 6 bases and J gave up 0 bases, with 9 bases separating them. As DNA, the CDR3 is TGTGCCAGCAGCGACAGGTATAGCAATCAGCCCCAGCATTTT. Protein sequence: CASSDRYSNQPQHF.

The J gene is TRBJ1-1, the V gene TRBV5-1; TRBD1 agrees at 9 bases. The CDR3 sequence is 15 residues long. CDR1 and CDR2 from the germline V gene are SGHRS and YFSETQ. The V and J ends lost 2 bases and 1 base, in that order; junction bases with no gene match: 3. The CDR3 reads CASSLGQGTNTEAFF. CDR3 nucleotide sequence: TGCGCCAGCAGCTTAGGACAGGGGACGAACACTGAAGCTTTCTTT.

The chain joins TRBV28 to TRBJ1-5; D gene unclear. The CDR3 loop spans 15 amino acids. V lost 2 bases, J lost 0 bases, and 8 bases lay in between. Germline values: CDR1 MDHEN, CDR2 SYDVKM. CDR3 DNA sequence: TGTGCCAGCAGTTTAACCCTTTATAGCAATCAGCCCCAGCATTTT. Translating it yields CASSLTLYSNQPQHF.

This clone was found once. V gene TRBV28 combines with J gene TRBJ2-7; D possibly corresponds to TRBD2 (5 bases). This CDR3 comprises 13 residues. Trimming took 7 bases from V and 3 from J, leaving 13 bases between them. Germline CDR1 is MDHEN and CDR2 is SYDVKM. CDR3 region: CASIGGDGYEQYF. The DNA of the CDR3 is TGTGCCAGCATCGGAGGAGATGGCTACGAGCAGTACTTC.